What follows are 17 T cell receptor beta chains derived from one specimen sequenced in a study of brain T cells in children with intractable seizures. Profiled with immunoSEQ multiplex PCR; TCRdb holds only in-frame clones, not every one. The sample consists of about 320,000 clones, more than 85% of them appearing once. Time point specified: blood from clinic visit 5 months post-surgery; TSC patient then seizure free. Specimen: peripheral blood, collected about 5 months after surgery. The receptors derive from a boy in the first two years of life with tuberous sclerosis and intractable seizures.

The CDR3 coding sequence is TGTGCCAGCAGGACGGATTTGAACACTGAAGCTTTCTTT. This gives the protein CASRTDLNTEAFF. V usage is TRBV2 and J usage is TRBJ1-1; no clear D. Germline CDR1 is SNHLY and CDR2 is FYNNEI. V lost 6 bases and J lost 0, with 8 bases in between. This CDR3 comprises 13 residues.

The J gene is TRBJ2-3, the V gene TRBV19; 7 bases are a match to TRBD2. The junction had 4 bases not matched to a gene; V was cut back by 3 bases and J by 1 base. CDR3 size: 15 residues. Looked up from germline, CDR1 is LNHDA and CDR2 is SQIVND (reference sequence). CDR3 sequence reads: CASSMGGGGTDTQYF. In DNA form, the CDR3 reads TGTGCCAGTAGTATGGGCGGGGGTGGCACAGATACGCAGTATTTT.

This chain uses TRBV28 with TRBJ1-2; weak D call: TRBD1 (5 bases). The ends were cut back, 6 bases at V and 1 base at J, with 12 bases in the middle. Germline V CDR1 and CDR2: MDHEN, SYDVKM. This CDR3 has 14 amino acids. The CDR3 here is CASSLGHLNYGYTF. CDR3 in DNA: TGTGCCAGCAGCCTCGGACACCTTAACTATGGCTACACCTTC.

This chain connects TRBV29-1 to TRBJ1-5; D possibly corresponds to TRBD1 (6 bases). Germline V CDR1 and CDR2: SQVTM, ANQGSEA. V lost 4 bases and J lost 1, with 8 bases in between. The CDR3 consists of 13 residues. In DNA, the CDR3 is TGCAGCGTTGGGACAGAGAGCAATCAGCCCCAGCATTTT. Protein: CSVGTESNQPQHF.

This rearrangement joins TRBV11-1 to TRBJ2-1, with D perhaps TRBD1 (5 bases). Germline values: CDR1 SGHAT, CDR2 FQDESV (reference sequence). The length of the CDR3 is 19 residues. Trimming pared 0 bases from V and 2 bases from J, leaving 20 bases between. Here the CDR3 DNA reads TGTGCCAGCAGCTTAGCGGTACGTACCGCACAGGCAGCCTACAATGAGCAGTTCTTC. Translation: CASSLAVRTAQAAYNEQFF.

V is TRBV25-1 and J is TRBJ2-7; D might be TRBD2 (5 bases). In germline, CDR1 is MGHDK, CDR2 SYGVNS. The CDR3 is 15 residues long. The V end lost 2 bases, the J end lost 0 bases, and 11 bases lay between the germline ends. Written as DNA, the CDR3 is TGTGCCAGCAGTGAACAGCGGAGAAACTCCTACGAGCAGTACTTC. This sequence encodes CASSEQRRNSYEQYF.

V gene TRBV18 combines with J gene TRBJ1-4, with D perhaps TRBD1 (6 bases). Trimming cost V 3 bases and J 5 bases, with 10 bases left between them. This CDR3 contains 14 residues. Germline values: CDR1 KGHSH, CDR2 LQKENI. The CDR3 bases are TGTGCCAGCTCACCTCAACAGGGAAATGAAAAACTGTTTTTT. Translated, it gives CASSPQQGNEKLFF. Supplemented by reference TRBV18 and TRBJ1-4, the full variable domain reads NAGVMQNPRHLVRRRGQEARLRCSPMKGHSHVYWYRQLPEEGLKFMVYLQKENIIDESGMPKERFSAEFPKEGPSILRIQQVVRGDSAAYFCASSPQQGNEKLFFGSGTQLSVL.

CDR3 residues: CASSPTDGNTGELFF. CDR3 bases: TGTGCCAGCAGCCCGACGGACGGCAACACCGGGGAGCTGTTTTTT. The rearrangement joins TRBV7-3 to TRBJ2-2; D unresolved. V lost 5 bases to trimming and J lost 2 bases, with 12 bases between them. Germline loops: CDR1 SGHTA, CDR2 FQGTGA. This CDR3 is 15 amino acids long. Looking up the rest from reference TRBV7-3 and TRBJ2-2 gives the full variable domain: GAGVSQTPSNKVTEKGKYVELRCDPISGHTALYWYRQSLGQGPEFLIYFQGTGAADDSGLPNDRFFAVRPEGSVSTLKIQRTERGDSAVYLCASSPTDGNTGELFFGEGSRLTVL.

This clone was picked up a small number of times. The chain combines TRBV12-3 or TRBV12-4 with TRBJ1-1, with D unresolved. V lost 1 base and J lost 1, with 4 bases in between. The CDR3 is 13 residues long. For the CDR3, the DNA is TGTGCCAGCAGTTTAGTCCGGAACACTGAAGCTTTCTTT. Residues: CASSLVRNTEAFF.

This chain connects TRBV5-1 to TRBJ1-2; 12 nucleotides line up with TRBD1. Germline CDR1 is SGHRS and CDR2 is YFSETQ. Trimming at V came to 4 bases and at J to 8 bases, leaving 12 bases not matched to a gene. The CDR3 is made up of 16 amino acids. The CDR3 DNA is TGCGCCAGCAGCATGGGACAGGGGGCGCAAATTTACGGCTACACCTTC. Its translation is CASSMGQGAQIYGYTF.

The chain recombines TRBV5-1 with TRBJ2-7, with 8 bases matching TRBD1. J lost 3 bases, V lost 3 bases, and 8 bases had no gene match. Germline-derived CDR1 and CDR2 are SGHRS and YFSETQ. The CDR3 is 15 amino acids. The CDR3: CASSYGGTGIYEQYF. The CDR3, as DNA: TGCGCCAGCAGCTACGGAGGGACAGGAATCTACGAGCAGTACTTC.

The V gene is TRBV5-1, the J gene TRBJ2-7, with 11 bases that match TRBD1. The length of the CDR3 is 13 residues. From germline, CDR1 is SGHRS and CDR2 YFSETQ. The V gene end was trimmed by 4 bases and the J gene end by 6 bases; junction bases not matched to a gene: 3. As DNA, the CDR3 is TGCGCCAGCAGCCCCGGGACAGGGGGCGAGCAGTACTTC. As protein: CASSPGTGGEQYF.

The chain has TRBV4-2 and TRBJ2-1, with D unresolved. The CDR3 has 15 amino acids. Germline V lookup: CDR1 LGHNA, CDR2 YNFKEQ. V lost 3 bases, J lost 6 bases, and 15 bases lay in between. CDR3 loop: CASSQAWHSTNEQFF. The CDR3 nucleotides read TGTGCCAGCAGCCAGGCTTGGCACTCCACCAATGAGCAGTTCTTC.

This chain uses TRBV7-2 with TRBJ2-3, with 11 bases that match TRBD2. The CDR3 consists of 15 residues. Germline V lookup: CDR1 SGHTA, CDR2 FQGNSA. V lost 3 bases, J lost 4 bases, and 3 bases stayed unmatched. CDR3 protein: CASSFILAGADTQYF. The CDR3 DNA reads TGTGCCAGCAGCTTTATACTAGCGGGGGCAGATACGCAGTATTTT.

The chain joins TRBV24-1 to TRBJ2-1, with D unresolved. Germline CDR1 reads KGHDR; CDR2 reads SFDVKD. The CDR3 runs 13 residues. Trimming shortened V by 1 base and J by 10 bases, and 10 bases separated the two germline ends. Here the CDR3 DNA reads TGTGCCACCAGTGATTTTCCCAATCTCGAGCAGTTCTTC. The encoded protein is CATSDFPNLEQFF.

The chain's CDR3 is CASSPRPGGSTGELFF. The CDR3 nucleotides read TGTGCCAGCAGCCCTCGTCCGGGGGGCAGCACCGGGGAGCTGTTTTTT. This rearrangement joins TRBV9 to TRBJ2-2; D is possibly TRBD2 (7 bases). The V gene lost 4 bases and the J gene lost 4 bases, with 17 bases spanning the gap. The CDR3 is 16 amino acids. Germline V gene data show CDR1 as SGDLS and CDR2 as YYNGEE.

The J gene is TRBJ2-2, the V gene TRBV30, with D unclear. The CDR3 covers 13 residues. Per germline, CDR1 GTSNPN and CDR2 SVGIG (reference sequence). Between the trimmed V and J ends, which lost 2 bases and 7 bases, there was a span of 11 bases. DNA of the CDR3: TGTGCCTGGAGTCCCCTTCCGGTCGGGGAGCTGTTTTTT. Protein: CAWSPLPVGELFF.